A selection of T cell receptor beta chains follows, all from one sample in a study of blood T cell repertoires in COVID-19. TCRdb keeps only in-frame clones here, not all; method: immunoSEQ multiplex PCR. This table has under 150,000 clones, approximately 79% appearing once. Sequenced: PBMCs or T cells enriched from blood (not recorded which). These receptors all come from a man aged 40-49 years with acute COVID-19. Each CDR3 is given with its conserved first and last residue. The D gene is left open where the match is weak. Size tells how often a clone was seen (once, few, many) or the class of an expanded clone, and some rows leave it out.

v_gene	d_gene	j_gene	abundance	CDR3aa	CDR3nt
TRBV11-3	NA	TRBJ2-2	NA	CASSSGREGTGELFF	TGTGCCAGCAGCTCCGGCCGTGAGGGTACCGGGGAGCTGTTTTTT
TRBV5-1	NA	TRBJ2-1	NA	CASSLASNEQFF	TGCGCCAGCAGCTTGGCCAGTAATGAGCAGTTCTTC
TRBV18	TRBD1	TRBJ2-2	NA	CASSPFSGTGNTGELFF	TGTGCCAGCTCACCCTTTTCCGGGACAGGGAACACCGGGGAGCTGTTTTTT
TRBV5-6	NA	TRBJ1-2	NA	CASSSPAGAGGYTF	TGTGCCAGCAGCTCGCCCGCAGGGGCGGGTGGCTACACCTTC
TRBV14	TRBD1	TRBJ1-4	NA	CASSHRRWDSPTNEKLFF	TGTGCCAGCAGCCACCGTCGCTGGGACAGCCCAACTAATGAAAAACTGTTTTTT
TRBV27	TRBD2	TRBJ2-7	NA	CASSRSAAGLYEQYF	TGTGCCAGCAGCCGGTCTGCAGCGGGACTCTACGAGCAGTACTTC
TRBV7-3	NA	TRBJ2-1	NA	CASSSFSGEYNEQFF	TGTGCCAGCAGCTCCTTCTCGGGGGAATACAATGAGCAGTTCTTC
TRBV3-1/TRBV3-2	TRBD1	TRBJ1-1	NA	CASSPLQGGTEAFF	TGTGCCAGCAGCCCGCTACAGGGGGGGACTGAAGCTTTCTTT
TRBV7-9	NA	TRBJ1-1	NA	CASSPPGKPRAFF	TGTGCCAGCAGCCCCCCTGGAAAACCGCGGGCTTTCTTT
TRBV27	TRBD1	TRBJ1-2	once	CASSSSGTDGYTF	TGTGCCAGCAGTTCCTCCGGGACAGATGGCTACACCTTC
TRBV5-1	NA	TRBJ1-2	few	CASSFGINYGYTF	TGCGCCAGCAGCTTCGGGATTAACTATGGCTACACCTTC
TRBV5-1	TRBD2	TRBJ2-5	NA	CASSPGTSGAYQETQYF	TGCGCCAGCAGCCCCGGGACTAGCGGGGCGTACCAAGAGACCCAGTACTTC
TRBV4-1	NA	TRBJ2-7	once	CASSQDEQVLYEQYF	TGCGCCAGCAGCCAAGATGAACAGGTACTCTACGAGCAGTACTTC
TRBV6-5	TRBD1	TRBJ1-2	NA	CASRGQGSYGYTF	TGTGCCAGCAGGGGACAGGGGTCCTATGGCTACACCTTC
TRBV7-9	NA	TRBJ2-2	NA	CASSLDSYTGELFF	TGTGCCAGCAGCTTGGACAGCTACACCGGGGAGCTGTTTTTT